One and the same sample provided the 21 T cell receptor beta chains below, sequenced in a study of T cells in women clearing cervical HPV infection. Sequenced by immunoSEQ multiplex PCR; TCRdb stores in-frame clones only, minus some. The table for this sample gives 20,000 to 25,000 clones. Specimen: blood buffy coat. These receptors originate from a woman aged 18 to 75 with a cervical HPV16 infection that either progressed to CIN3+ or cleared (not recorded which).

Comment on this clone: Sequencing ends 3 residues short of the CDR3 end; the germline J gene provides the rest. The rearrangement uses TRBV20-1 and TRBJ2-1, with a possible D match to TRBD2 (5 bases). This CDR3 comprises 14 residues. Trimming took 1 base from V and 3 from J, leaving 10 bases between them. Germline-derived CDR1 and CDR2 are DFQATT and SNEGSKA (reference sequence). Partial CDR3 DNA: TGCAGTGCTAGAGTGGGAACTAGCTACAATGAG. Protein product: CSARVGTSYNE. The complete CDR3 reads CSARVGTSYNEQFF.

On this clone: The missing CDR3 end, 3 residues past where the read stops, is filled in from the germline J gene. The V call is TRBV7-2, the J call TRBJ1-2, with no clear D. CDR3 length: 14 residues. Germline V lookup: CDR1 SGHTA, CDR2 FQGNSA. The CDR3 protein is CASSSNGPLGDYTF. Partial CDR3 DNA: TGTGCCAGCAGCTCAAATGGGCCCCTCGGCGAC.

Concerning this clone: Coverage ceases 3 residues before the CDR3 finishes, and the germline J gene fills in the end. The chain is built from TRBV18 and TRBJ2-5, with D maybe TRBD2 (5 bases). Germline assignment: CDR1 KGHSH and CDR2 LQKENI. Trimming took 1 base from V and 2 from J, leaving 11 bases between them. The CDR3 extends over 15 amino acids. CDR3 sequence reads: CASSPRNSEQETQYF. Partial CDR3 DNA: TGTGCCAGCTCACCACGGAATAGCGAACAAGAGACC.

In terms of frequency, this clone is medium-sized. The read ends 3 residues shy of where the CDR3 ends; the end is completed using the germline J gene. This chain connects TRBV5-1 to TRBJ1-2; 9 bases line up with TRBD1. The CDR3 loop spans 17 amino acids. CDR1 is SGHRS and CDR2 is YFSETQ in the germline V gene. V was clipped by 4 bases and J by 4 bases; unmatched bases: 14. CDR3 protein: CASSPGQGPRRGYGYTF. The sequenced part of the CDR3 DNA is TGCGCCAGCAGCCCGGGACAGGGACCGAGGAGGGGCTATGGC.

Notes on this clone: The read gets to within 3 residues of the CDR3 end, and the germline J gene fills in the rest. The same CDR3 can be traced to other DNA sequences in this sample. The gene calls are TRBV5-1 and TRBJ1-3, with TRBD1 identical over 7 bases. Germline V CDR1 and CDR2: SGHRS, YFSETQ. This CDR3 region has 14 residues. V was clipped by 4 bases and J by 3 bases; unmatched bases: 4. The CDR3 sequence is CASSRSGGGNTIYF. The part of the CDR3 DNA that was read is TGCGCCAGCAGCCGGTCAGGGGGTGGAAACACC.

Incomplete CDR3 DNA: TGTGCCAGCAGCTTTTTTAGGGGAAATTCACCC. This codes for CASSFFRGNSP. The CDR3, in full, reads CASSFFRGNSPLHF. The chain joins TRBV14 to TRBJ1-6, with D perhaps matching TRBD1 (5 bases). The CDR3 end is not reached by the read, which stops 3 residues before it; the germline J gene fills it in. This CDR3 has 14 residues. CDR1 is SGHDN and CDR2 is FVKESK in the germline V gene. The V gene lost 5 bases and the J gene lost 7 bases, with 12 bases spanning the gap.

With respect to this clone: The read gets to within 3 residues of the CDR3 end, and the germline J gene fills in the rest. The rearrangement joins TRBV6-2 or TRBV6-3 to TRBJ2-3; D unresolved. The CDR3 covers 16 residues. In germline, CDR1 is MNHEY, CDR2 SVGEGT. Trimming stripped 0 bases from V and 3 bases from J, with 13 bases between. The CDR3 here is CASSYSSEDSTDTQYF. The part of the CDR3 DNA that was read is TGTGCCAGCAGTTACTCGAGCGAGGATAGTACAGATACG.

Details on this clone: From the germline J gene comes the end of the CDR3, since the read stops 3 residues before it. The chain links TRBV7-9 to TRBJ2-1; D remains unclear. The V and J ends lost 5 bases and 6 bases respectively, with 17 bases between them. The CDR3 is made up of 15 amino acids. Germline CDR1 and CDR2: SEHNR and FQNEAQ (reference sequence). This CDR3 reads CASSPNSMMSNEQFF. The sequenced CDR3 bases are TGTGCCAGCAGCCCCAACTCCATGATGAGCAATGAG.

Comment on this clone: The CDR3 is cut off 3 residues early in the read; its end comes from the germline J gene. The chain couples TRBV29-1 to TRBJ1-1; D is possibly TRBD1 (5 bases). The CDR3 is made up of 12 amino acids. CDR1 is SQVTM, CDR2 ANQGSEA, per germline. V was clipped by 3 bases and J by 7 bases, with 12 bases between them. CDR3 DNA, as far as it was read: TGCAGCGTTGACGGGGGGGGACGTGAA. Translated: CSVDGGGRE. The complete CDR3 sequence is CSVDGGGREAFF.

Regarding this clone: Sequencing ends 3 residues short of the CDR3 end; the germline J gene provides the rest. The chain uses TRBV19 and TRBJ1-4; possible D gene TRBD1, 5 bases. Germline CDR1 is LNHDA and CDR2 is SQIVND (reference sequence). CDR3 length: 16 residues. Trimming shortened V by 3 bases and J by 5 bases, and 16 bases separated the two germline ends. The part of the CDR3 DNA that was read is TGTGCCAGTAGTATTGGTATTGGGGCCGTCAATGAAAAA. This translates into CASSIGIGAVNEK. The whole CDR3 is CASSIGIGAVNEKLFF. Filled out from reference TRBV19 and TRBJ1-4, the complete variable domain reads DGGITQSPKYLFRKEGQNVTLSCEQNLNHDAMYWYRQDPGQGLRLIYYSQIVNDFQKGDIAEGYSVSREKKESFPLTVTSAQKNPTAFYLCASSIGIGAVNEKLFFGSGTQLSVL.

Remarks on this clone: The CDR3 goes on 3 residues after the read ends, and that part is filled in from the germline J gene. This chain uses TRBV7-6 with TRBJ2-4; 10 positions agree with TRBD1. Per the germline V gene, CDR1 is SGHVS and CDR2 is FNYEAQ. The CDR3 runs to 14 residues. The part of the CDR3 DNA that was read is TGTGCCAGCAGCCGGGACAGGGGAGGCTATGGT. This gives the protein CASSRDRGGYG. The whole CDR3 is CASSRDRGGYGQYF.

A note on this clone: The read ends 3 residues shy of where the CDR3 ends; the end is completed using the germline J gene. The V call is TRBV5-6, the J call TRBJ1-2; D gene ambiguous. The germline V and J ends were trimmed by 0 bases and 4 bases, with 7 bases remaining between them. This CDR3 comprises 13 residues. Germline V lookup: CDR1 SGHDT, CDR2 YYEEEE. CDR3 region: CASSLAQTYGYTF. CDR3 DNA, as far as it was read: TGTGCCAGCAGCTTGGCACAGACCTATGGC.

Concerning this clone: The read ends 3 residues before the CDR3 terminus; that terminus is restored from the germline J gene. This chain connects TRBV7-9 to TRBJ1-5; D is possibly TRBD1 (6 bases). The CDR3 is 14 residues long. Germline loops: CDR1 SEHNR, CDR2 FQNEAQ (reference sequence). Trimming pared 5 bases from V and 8 bases from J, leaving 16 bases between. The CDR3 reads CASSPSQGLEPQHF. The part of the CDR3 DNA that was read is TGTGCCAGCAGCCCATCTCAGGGGTTGGAGCCC.

As concerns this clone: The read gets to within 3 residues of the CDR3 end, and the germline J gene fills in the rest. The chain combines TRBV20-1 with TRBJ1-5; tentatively, D is TRBD1 (6 bases). V lost 5 bases, J lost 0 bases, and 14 bases lay in between. Germline CDR1 DFQATT, CDR2 SNEGSKA (reference sequence). CDR3 size: 15 residues. CDR3 DNA (partial): TGCAGTGCTTCCCCGGGACAAGATAGCAATCAGCCC. This gives the protein CSASPGQDSNQP. The full CDR3 sequence reads CSASPGQDSNQPQHF.

As for this clone: The CDR3 goes on 3 residues after the read ends, and that part is filled in from the germline J gene. This chain uses TRBV2 with TRBJ1-2; 9 bases align to TRBD1. J lost 2 bases, V lost 4 bases, and 2 bases had no gene match. The CDR3 contains 14 residues. CDR1 is SNHLY and CDR2 is FYNNEI in the germline V gene. The CDR3 loop is CASSVGQGNYGYTF. The DNA read from the CDR3 is TGTGCCAGCAGTGTTGGACAGGGGAACTATGGC.

With regard to this clone: The read falls 3 residues short of the CDR3 end, and the missing part is taken from the germline J gene. Other DNA sequences in this sample translate to the same CDR3. This chain connects TRBV29-1 to TRBJ2-7; 7 nucleotides match TRBD2. The CDR3 contains 11 residues. V shed 6 bases and J 4 bases; nucleotides not matched to a gene: 3. CDR1 SQVTM and CDR2 ANQGSEA come from the germline V gene. The CDR3 spells CSVGGGYEQYF. Partial CDR3 DNA: TGCAGCGTCGGGGGAGGGTACGAG.

Note on this clone: The read comes to an end 3 residues before the CDR3 does, leaving the germline J gene to fill in the end. The genes are TRBV30 and TRBJ2-2, with 7 bases lining up with TRBD1. V lost 5 bases and J lost 4; bases outside the gene matches: 7. From germline, CDR1 is GTSNPN and CDR2 SVGIG (reference sequence). The length of the CDR3 is 14 residues. The CDR3 region is CAWSPRGFTGELFF. CDR3 bases read: TGTGCCTGGTCTCCCAGGGGGTTCACCGGGGAG.

Concerning this clone itself: The read terminates 3 residues before the CDR3 end, so the remaining end is supplied by the germline J gene. The gene calls are TRBV30 and TRBJ2-7; the D gene is possibly TRBD2 (7 bases). From germline, CDR1 is GTSNPN and CDR2 SVGIG (reference sequence). The CDR3 length is 11 residues. Trimming left V 7 bases short and J 4 bases short, with 11 bases between. The sequenced part of the CDR3 DNA is TGTGCCTCCGGGGGGCTGTACGAG. Translating gives CASGGLYE. The whole CDR3 sequence reads CASGGLYEQYF.

Note on this clone: With the read ending 3 residues before the CDR3 end, the germline J gene is used to fill in that end. The gene calls are TRBV7-9 and TRBJ1-4; 9 bases agree with TRBD1. There are 14 residues in the CDR3. J gave up 10 bases and V 5 bases, and 8 bases lay outside the gene matches. The germline V gene has CDR1 SEHNR and CDR2 FQNEAQ (reference sequence). CDR3 amino acids: CASSLGQGLRKLFF. The sequenced CDR3 bases are TGTGCCAGCAGCCTGGGACAGGGTCTGCGAAAA.

For this clone: The read gets to within 3 residues of the CDR3 end, and the germline J gene fills in the rest. This sequence joins TRBV2 and TRBJ1-1; D unclear. Trimming pared 7 bases from V and 4 bases from J, leaving 19 bases between. Germline lookup yields CDR1 SNHLY and CDR2 FYNNEI. The CDR3 extends over 15 amino acids. CDR3 bases read: TGTGCCAGCAATTCCGGTTTTTTCTCACTCACTGAA. This gives the protein CASNSGFFSLTE. The complete CDR3 sequence is CASNSGFFSLTEAFF.

About this clone: The read ends 3 residues early relative to the CDR3; the germline J gene fills the gap. V gene TRBV30 combines with J gene TRBJ2-1, with D perhaps matching TRBD2 (6 bases). CDR1 GTSNPN and CDR2 SVGIG come from the germline V gene (reference sequence). With 4 bases removed from V and 9 bases from J, the gap between germline ends came to 13 bases. CDR3 length: 12 amino acids. CDR3 region: CAWTRGGGEQFF. The CDR3 bases that were read are TGTGCCTGGACACGGGGAGGTGGTGAG.